This TCR beta chain was captured by sequencing in a study of blood T cell repertoires in COVID-19. V lost 6 bases, J lost 5 bases, and 7 bases stayed unmatched. Germline V gene data show CDR1 as SQVTM and CDR2 as ANQGSEA. The CDR3 length is 13 residues. Cohorts were determined from participant-reported clinical history. This clone was counted a few times. How the authors handled the data: Counts of nucleated cells, estimated from reference gene primer amplification, were obtained. TCRdb's table, derived via immunoSEQ multiplex PCR, lists solely in-frame clones and lacks some. That table is the source of V, J and clone size, and D and trimming were worked out from the DNA. This table holds under 300,000 clones, roughly 88% found once.

This receptor was taken from a woman between 35 and 50 years old who had been exposed to COVID-19. The chain uses TRBV29-1 and TRBJ1-2, with 9 bases aligning to TRBD1. The sample was PBMCs or T cells enriched from blood (not recorded which). CDR3 sequence (DNA): TGCAGCGTGGCTACAGGGGGCGCTTATGGCTACACCTTC. It yields the protein CSVATGGAYGYTF.